These T cell receptor beta chains were read from a single sample in a study of neoadjuvant nivolumab and ipilimumab in lung cancer. The assay was immunoSEQ multiplex PCR, and TCRdb's table has in-frame clones only and misses some. This table has 10,000 or so clones, more than 70% appearing once. The sequences come from tumor tissue, collected after neoadjuvant nivolumab, alone or with ipilimumab, at or shortly before surgery. The receptors derive from an adult with non-small cell lung cancer. Some clones in this sample may be carry-over from other donors' samples. The CDR3 runs from the conserved cysteine through the conserved F or W. The D gene is left open where the match is weak. Only some rows state a clone size, as once, few, many or a class for expanded clones.

clone_size j_call d_call v_call cdr3_aa cdr3_nt
- TRBJ1-4 TRBD1 TRBV5-6 CASRLTGSNEKLFF TGTGCCAGCAGGCTGACAGGGTCAAACGAAAAACTGTTTTTT
once TRBJ2-5 - TRBV18 CASSPLFRQETQYF TGTGCCAGCTCACCACTATTCAGACAAGAGACCCAGTACTTC
once TRBJ2-7 - TRBV7-8 CASSSIQRYYEQYF TGTGCCAGCAGCTCGATCCAGCGGTACTACGAGCAGTACTTC
- TRBJ2-1 - TRBV11-2 CASSGGLHNEQFF TGTGCCAGCAGCGGAGGGCTACACAATGAGCAGTTCTTC
- TRBJ1-6 - TRBV5-6 CASSLRRREGNSPLHF TGTGCCAGCAGCTTGAGGAGGCGCGAGGGGAATTCACCCCTCCACTTT
medium-sized TRBJ1-1 - TRBV9 CASSVTNLNTEAFF TGTGCCAGCAGCGTTACCAACTTGAACACTGAAGCTTTCTTT
- TRBJ2-2 - TRBV14 CASSQDSFWGTGELFF TGTGCCAGCAGCCAAGACTCCTTTTGGGGGACCGGGGAGCTGTTTTTT
- TRBJ2-1 TRBD2 TRBV6-6 CASSYFSGGSYNEQFF TGTGCCAGCAGTTACTTCAGCGGGGGGTCCTACAATGAGCAGTTCTTC
few TRBJ2-7 - TRBV7-8 CASRRGAGVYEQYF TGTGCCAGCCGAAGGGGGGCGGGGGTGTACGAGCAGTACTTC
- TRBJ2-1 - TRBV20-1 CSTGQNEQFF TGCAGCACCGGTCAGAATGAGCAGTTCTTC
- TRBJ2-6 - TRBV18 CASSPPGTPGANVLTF TGTGCCAGCTCTCCTCCTGGGACCCCCGGGGCCAACGTCCTGACTTTC
- TRBJ1-1 TRBD1 TRBV7-9 CASSYRGRGEAFF TGTGCCAGCAGCTACAGGGGGCGAGGTGAAGCTTTCTTT
- TRBJ1-5 - TRBV7-9 CASRTHGRGTLNQPQHF TGTGCCAGCCGCACACACGGCAGGGGCACCCTAAATCAGCCCCAGCATTTT
- TRBJ2-7 TRBD2 TRBV7-9 CASSFGGKSEQYF TGTGCCAGCAGCTTCGGGGGGAAGAGCGAGCAGTACTTC
- TRBJ1-1 - TRBV6-6 CASRDEGTEAFF TGTGCCAGCAGGGACGAGGGGACTGAAGCTTTCTTT
- TRBJ2-1 TRBD2 TRBV6-5 CASRPPSGRAGEQFF TGTGCCAGCAGACCCCCCAGCGGGAGGGCCGGTGAGCAGTTCTTC
- TRBJ2-5 - TRBV7-2 CASSRMVGVTQETQYF TGTGCCAGCAGCCGCATGGTTGGGGTAACGCAAGAGACCCAGTACTTC
few TRBJ2-7 - TRBV14 CASSWGAGPDPYEQYF TGTGCCAGCAGCTGGGGAGCAGGGCCCGATCCTTACGAGCAGTACTTC
- TRBJ2-7 TRBD2 TRBV10-1 CASPWVVSGRTSYEQYF TGCGCCAGTCCCTGGGTAGTAAGCGGGAGGACCTCCTACGAGCAGTACTTC
- TRBJ2-1 - TRBV29-1 CSVELRDTPWEQFF TGCAGCGTTGAACTCCGGGACACGCCTTGGGAGCAGTTCTTC
- TRBJ1-2 - TRBV18 CASSAGQGMLYGYTF TGTGCCAGCTCCGCCGGGCAGGGGATGCTCTATGGCTACACCTTC
- TRBJ1-1 - TRBV6-5 CASSYSSQGEAFF TGTGCCAGCAGTTACTCAAGCCAGGGTGAAGCTTTCTTT
- TRBJ1-2 - TRBV14 CASSQAAGFLYGYTF TGTGCCAGCAGCCAGGCCGCCGGGTTCCTATATGGCTACACCTTC
- TRBJ2-1 TRBD1 TRBV5-6 CASSWPTGSGTNEQFF TGTGCCAGCAGCTGGCCGACAGGGTCAGGGACAAATGAGCAGTTCTTC
few TRBJ1-1 - TRBV6-6 CASSRRGPTNTEAFF TGTGCCAGCAGCCGGAGGGGACCGACGAACACTGAAGCTTTCTTT
- TRBJ2-2 TRBD1 TRBV5-1 CASSLVTGVSGELFF TGCGCCAGCAGCTTGGTGACAGGGGTATCCGGGGAGCTGTTTTTT
- TRBJ2-5 - TRBV10-2 CASSELVYQETQYF TGCGCCAGCAGTGAGCTCGTGTACCAAGAGACCCAGTACTTC
few TRBJ2-5 - TRBV30 CAWSTGYQETQYF TGTGCCTGGAGTACGGGGTACCAAGAGACCCAGTACTTC
- TRBJ2-7 - TRBV27 CASSSSGSSSYEQYF TGTGCCAGCAGTTCCTCCGGGAGTAGCTCCTACGAGCAGTACTTC
- TRBJ2-5 - TRBV11-3 CASRLQGGGETQYF TGTGCCAGCAGGCTACAGGGTGGGGGGGAGACCCAGTACTTC
few TRBJ1-1 TRBD1 TRBV18 CASSSDRVNTEAFF TGTGCCAGCTCCTCGGACAGGGTCAACACTGAAGCTTTCTTT
once TRBJ2-1 - TRBV5-4 CASSLDNYNEQFF TGTGCCAGCAGCTTGGACAACTACAATGAGCAGTTCTTC
- TRBJ2-2 TRBD2 TRBV5-3 CARSLVVAGVGTGELFF TGTGCCAGAAGCTTGGTGGTAGCGGGAGTAGGAACCGGGGAGCTGTTTTTT
- TRBJ1-2 - TRBV6-6 CASSLDRLSNYGYTF TGTGCCAGCAGTTTAGACAGGCTTTCTAACTATGGCTACACCTTC
few TRBJ2-2 - TRBV5-1 CASSLQGGPRTGELFF TGCGCCAGCAGCCTACAGGGAGGCCCCCGAACCGGGGAGCTGTTTTTT
few TRBJ2-7 TRBD2 TRBV11-2 CASSLRLAETYEQYF TGTGCCAGCAGCTTAAGACTAGCGGAAACCTACGAGCAGTACTTC
large TRBJ2-2 - TRBV27 CASSLQGRSDTGELFF TGTGCCAGCAGTTTGCAGGGGCGGTCTGACACCGGGGAGCTGTTTTTT
- TRBJ1-6 - TRBV5-1 CASSASGWGRSYNSPLHF TGCGCCAGCAGCGCCTCGGGCTGGGGGCGAAGCTATAATTCACCCCTCCACTTT
- TRBJ2-1 TRBD2 TRBV29-1 CSVEGSSGGAGEQFF TGCAGCGTTGAAGGCAGTAGCGGGGGGGCCGGTGAGCAGTTCTTC
few TRBJ2-7 - TRBV25-1 CASSARAQLGEQYF TGTGCCAGCAGTGCCCGGGCCCAACTCGGCGAGCAGTACTTC
- TRBJ2-7 - TRBV4-1 CASSQSPGSTYEQYF TGCGCCAGCAGCCAAAGTCCTGGCAGCACCTACGAGCAGTACTTC
few TRBJ1-2 - TRBV5-5 CASSLGWSEGGYTF TGTGCCAGCAGCTTGGGGTGGTCAGAGGGTGGCTACACCTTC
once TRBJ1-1 TRBD1 TRBV4-2 CASSQDEGTGSHGAFF TGTGCCAGCAGCCAAGATGAAGGGACAGGGTCTCATGGAGCTTTCTTT
few TRBJ2-7 - TRBV4-1 CASSQGGMIDRTYEQYF TGCGCCAGCAGCCAAGGGGGGATGATAGACAGGACCTACGAGCAGTACTTC
- TRBJ2-1 - TRBV29-1 CSVGRTNEQFF TGCAGCGTTGGTAGGACCAATGAGCAGTTCTTC
- TRBJ1-5 - TRBV4-3 CASSPPGAQPVQPQHF TGCGCCAGCAGCCCACCCGGGGCCCAGCCAGTACAGCCCCAGCATTTT
- TRBJ1-3 - TRBV4-1 CASSPQTGSGNTIYF TGCGCCAGCAGCCCCCAGACAGGCTCTGGAAACACCATATATTTT
- TRBJ2-7 TRBD2 TRBV11-3 CASSSLAGDYEQYF TGTGCCAGCAGCTCCCTAGCGGGGGACTACGAGCAGTACTTC
- TRBJ1-5 - TRBV28 CASSFGISDSGNQPQHF TGTGCCAGCAGTTTCGGTATATCGGATTCCGGGAATCAGCCCCAGCATTTT
- TRBJ2-7 - TRBV18 CASSKGGAYEQYF TGTGCCAGCTCCAAGGGAGGCGCCTACGAGCAGTACTTC
- TRBJ1-1 - TRBV27 CASTPGCEAFF TGTGCCAGCACCCCGGGGTGTGAGGCTTTCTTT
- TRBJ2-7 TRBD1 TRBV5-1 CASSLGAGGFPYEQYF TGCGCCAGCAGCTTGGGGGCAGGGGGATTTCCCTACGAGCAGTACTTC
- TRBJ2-1 - TRBV11-3 CASSLGPDNEQFF TGTGCCAGCAGCTTAGGGCCTGACAATGAGCAGTTCTTC
- TRBJ2-1 - TRBV12-5 CASQLGYSYNEQFF TGTGCTAGCCAATTGGGCTACTCCTACAATGAGCAGTTCTTC
- TRBJ2-5 TRBD1 TRBV2 CASSRNSLPGQGDGLQKTQYF TGTGCCAGCAGTCGAAATTCCCTTCCGGGACAGGGTGACGGTCTACAAAAGACCCAGTACTTC
- TRBJ1-1 - TRBV14 CASSQDWAGTEAFF TGTGCCAGCAGCCAAGATTGGGCAGGCACTGAAGCTTTCTTT
- TRBJ2-7 TRBD1 TRBV10-3 CATSQGASYEQYF TGTGCCACCTCCCAGGGGGCGTCCTACGAGCAGTACTTC
- TRBJ1-6 - TRBV7-8 CASSISGSGRPNSPLHF TGTGCCAGCAGCATCTCTGGCTCGGGCAGGCCTAATTCACCCCTCCACTTT
- TRBJ1-5 TRBD1 TRBV30 CAWSVGQGVQPQHF TGTGCCTGGAGTGTAGGACAGGGCGTCCAGCCCCAGCATTTT